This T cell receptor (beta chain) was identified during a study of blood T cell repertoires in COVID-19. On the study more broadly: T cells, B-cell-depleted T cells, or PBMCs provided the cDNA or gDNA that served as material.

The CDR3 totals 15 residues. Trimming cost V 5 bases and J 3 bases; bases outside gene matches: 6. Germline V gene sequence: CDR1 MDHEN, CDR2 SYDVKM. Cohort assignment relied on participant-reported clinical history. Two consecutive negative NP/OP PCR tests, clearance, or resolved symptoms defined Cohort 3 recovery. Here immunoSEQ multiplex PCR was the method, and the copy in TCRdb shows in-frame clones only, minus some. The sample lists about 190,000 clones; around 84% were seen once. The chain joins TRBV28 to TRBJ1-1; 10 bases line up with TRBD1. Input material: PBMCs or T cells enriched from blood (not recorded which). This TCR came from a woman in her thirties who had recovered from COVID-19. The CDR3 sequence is CASSPRTGGDTEAFF. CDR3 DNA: TGTGCCAGCAGTCCCCGGACAGGGGGGGACACTGAAGCTTTCTTT.